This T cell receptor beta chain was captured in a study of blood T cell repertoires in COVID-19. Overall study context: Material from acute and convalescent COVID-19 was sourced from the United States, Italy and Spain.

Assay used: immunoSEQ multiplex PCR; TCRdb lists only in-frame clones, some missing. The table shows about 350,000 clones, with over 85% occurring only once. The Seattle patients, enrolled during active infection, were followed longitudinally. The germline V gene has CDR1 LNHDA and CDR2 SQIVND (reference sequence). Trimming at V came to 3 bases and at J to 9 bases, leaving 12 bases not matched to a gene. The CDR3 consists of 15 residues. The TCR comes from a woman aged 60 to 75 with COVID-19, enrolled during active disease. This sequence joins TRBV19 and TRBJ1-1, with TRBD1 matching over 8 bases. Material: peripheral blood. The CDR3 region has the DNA TGTGCCAGTAGTATCCGGACAGGGTCGATTTTGAAAGCTTTCTTT. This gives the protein CASSIRTGSILKAFF.